The 32 T cell receptor beta chains below all came from one sample that was sequenced in a study of cytomegalovirus exposure and HLA in healthy donors. The PCR ran on 60 Vbeta and 13 Jbeta primers. Sequencing was performed with immunoSEQ multiplex PCR; in TCRdb, only in-frame clones are kept and a portion is missing. The sample includes approximately 190,000 clones, approximately 80% of them seen just once. Sequences were obtained from PBMCs. All receptors come from a man in his forties or fifties in good health and CMV-seropositive.

The chain carries TRBV10-3 and TRBJ2-7, with D maybe TRBD2 (5 bases). Germline V gives CDR1 ENHRY, CDR2 SYGVKD. CDR3 length equals 13 residues. Trimming took 6 bases from V and 13 from J, leaving 22 bases between them. The CDR3 DNA follows: TGTGCCATCAGCGTGAAGGACTTCCCTCCTCTATACTTC. It is translated as CAISVKDFPPLYF.

J is TRBJ2-3 and V is TRBV5-1; the match to TRBD2 covers 9 bases. This CDR3 comprises 15 residues. Germline CDR1 reads SGHRS; CDR2 reads YFSETQ. The junction had 3 bases not matched to a gene; V was cut back by 0 bases and J by 4 bases. The CDR3, as DNA: TGCGCCAGCAGCTTGGAAAGCGGGAGGTCAGATACGCAGTATTTT. As protein: CASSLESGRSDTQYF.

This chain connects TRBV19 to TRBJ2-2; TRBD1 is a possible D gene (6 bases). The CDR3 has 14 amino acids. V dropped 2 bases and J dropped 6 bases, with 10 bases sitting between them. CDR1 and CDR2 (germline): LNHDA, SQIVND (reference sequence). The CDR3 DNA is TGTGCCAGTAGTATACTCACAGGGTCCGGGGAGCTGTTTTTT. Its protein is CASSILTGSGELFF.

This chain connects TRBV7-3 to TRBJ1-1; 7 bases fit TRBD1. The CDR3 contains 13 residues. Germline V gene lookup returns CDR1 SGHTA and CDR2 FQGTGA. J lost 5 bases, V lost 5 bases, and 5 bases had no gene match. This chain's CDR3 is CASSRQGGTEAFF. The CDR3 DNA sequence: TGTGCCAGCAGCCGACAGGGCGGAACTGAAGCTTTCTTT. Full variable domain (outside the CDR3, taken from reference TRBV7-3 and TRBJ1-1): GAGVSQTPSNKVTEKGKYVELRCDPISGHTALYWYRQSLGQGPEFLIYFQGTGAADDSGLPNDRFFAVRPEGSVSTLKIQRTERGDSAVYLCASSRQGGTEAFFGQGTRLTVV.

The J gene is TRBJ1-4, the V gene TRBV18; D remains ambiguous. Germline values: CDR1 KGHSH, CDR2 LQKENI. V lost 3 bases and J lost 8, with 16 bases in between. The CDR3 spans 15 residues. This CDR3 is CASSPGGLSTEKLFF. Here the CDR3 DNA reads TGTGCCAGCTCACCGGGAGGGCTGAGTACAGAAAAACTGTTTTTT.

The V and J genes are TRBV28 and TRBJ2-5, with TRBD1 matching 12 bases. Germline CDR1 and CDR2: MDHEN and SYDVKM. The CDR3 consists of 16 residues. V lost 5 bases and J lost 9; bases outside the gene matches: 13. CDR3: CASSPIGTGGKWAQYF. Written as DNA, the CDR3 is TGTGCCAGCAGTCCGATCGGGACAGGGGGCAAATGGGCCCAGTACTTC.

The V and J genes are TRBV5-5 and TRBJ1-5; D might be TRBD1 (6 bases). The V gene's germline CDR1 is SGHKS and CDR2 YYEKEE (reference sequence). This CDR3 is built from 15 residues. Trimming removed 0 bases at V and 2 bases at J, with 9 bases between. In DNA form, the CDR3 reads TGTGCCAGCAGCTTGGCTTACAGGGGCAATCAGCCCCAGCATTTT. Translating gives CASSLAYRGNQPQHF.

The chain is built from TRBV12-2 and TRBJ2-7; the table gives TRBD1 as D, unverified against the DNA. TRBV12-2 constitutes a pseudogene. CDR3 length: 18 amino acids. CDR3 in amino acids: CASRLVIKRHRVMHEQYF. DNA of the CDR3: TGTGCAAGTCGCTTAGTAATCAAAAGGCACAGGGTGATGCACGAGCAGTACTTC.

The chain has TRBV10-3 and TRBJ1-1; 10 bases fit TRBD1. V dropped 9 bases and J dropped 5; count of bases not matched to a gene: 3. This CDR3 is built from 12 residues. Germline V gene lookup returns CDR1 ENHRY and CDR2 SYGVKD. CDR3 DNA: TGTGCCATGGGACAGGGGACAACTGAAGCTTTCTTT. Residues: CAMGQGTTEAFF.

CDR3 region: CASTPGTQYYEQYF. The DNA of the CDR3 is TGTGCCAGCACCCCGGGGACACAATACTACGAGCAGTACTTC. The chain employs TRBV9 and TRBJ2-7; tentatively, D is TRBD1 (6 bases). Trimming removed 6 bases at V and 3 bases at J, with 16 bases between. Per the germline V gene, CDR1 is SGDLS and CDR2 is YYNGEE. The CDR3 contains 14 residues. The full variable domain, rest sourced from reference TRBV9 and TRBJ2-7, is DSGVTQTPKHLITATGQRVTLRCSPRSGDLSVYWYQQSLDQGLQFLIQYYNGEERAKGNILERFSAQQFPDLHSELNLSSLELGDSALYFCASTPGTQYYEQYFGPGTRLTVT.

The rearrangement joins TRBV6-1 to TRBJ2-7; no definite D call. V gave up 5 bases and J gave up 7 bases, with 12 bases separating them. CDR3 length: 12 amino acids. CDR1 and CDR2 from the germline V gene are MNHNS and SASEGT. The CDR3 coding sequence is TGTGCCAGCAGTTTTCTCCGTCGTGAGCAGTACTTC. Its translation: CASSFLRREQYF.

This clone appeared once. This chain uses TRBV28 with TRBJ2-7, with 10 bases fitting TRBD2. The CDR3 totals 15 residues. Trimming cost V 6 bases and J 2 bases; bases outside gene matches: 7. In germline, CDR1 is MDHEN, CDR2 SYDVKM. CDR3 loop: CASRPTSGAAYEQYF. The CDR3, as DNA: TGTGCCAGCAGGCCCACTAGCGGGGCTGCCTACGAGCAGTACTTC. Complete variable domain (other parts from reference TRBV28 and TRBJ2-7): DVKVTQSSRYLVKRTGEKVFLECVQDMDHENMFWYRQDPGLGLRLIYFSYDVKMKEKGDIPEGYSVSREKKERFSLILESASTNQTSMYLCASRPTSGAAYEQYFGPGTRLTVT.

A few counts support this clone. The chain joins TRBV4-3 to TRBJ2-1; D may be TRBD1 (5 bases). The CDR3 runs to 16 residues. Germline CDR1 is LGHNA and CDR2 is YSLEER. V lost 0 bases to trimming and J lost 0 bases, with 9 bases between them. The CDR3 is CASSQDHRYSYNEQFF. DNA for the CDR3: TGCGCCAGCAGCCAAGATCACAGGTACTCCTACAATGAGCAGTTCTTC.

The chain recombines TRBV6-1 with TRBJ1-1; tentatively, D is TRBD1 (5 bases). The germline V gene encodes CDR1 MNHNS and CDR2 SASEGT. This CDR3 contains 17 residues. V was trimmed by 4 bases and J by 0 bases, leaving 18 bases between them. DNA for the CDR3: TGTGCCAGCAGTGCAGGCGGGGGTCTGCAGGTGAACACTGAAGCTTTCTTT. It specifies CASSAGGGLQVNTEAFF.

The chain is built from TRBV28 and TRBJ2-7, with 8 bases fitting TRBD2. The CDR3 consists of 15 residues. The germline CDR1 and CDR2 sequences are MDHEN and SYDVKM. V shed 6 bases, J shed 0 bases, and the junction held 7 bases outside the gene matches. The CDR3 DNA follows: TGTGCCAGCAGGGAGACTAGCGCGAGCTCCTACGAGCAGTACTTC. As protein: CASRETSASSYEQYF.

The rearrangement links TRBV9 to TRBJ2-2; 7 bases line up with TRBD2. The CDR3 contains 16 residues. The trim removed 9 bases at V and 3 bases at J, leaving 14 bases unmatched. Germline V gives CDR1 SGDLS, CDR2 YYNGEE. CDR3 in DNA: TGTGCCACCCCTATAGAAGGCCGGGAGGACACCGGGGAGCTGTTTTTT. It specifies CATPIEGREDTGELFF.

This clone appeared once. Mismatch with germline at one junction end may stem from a read error. V is TRBV6-5 and J is TRBJ2-1, with 7 positions matching TRBD1. Germline V gives CDR1 MNHEY, CDR2 SVGAGI. This CDR3 is built from 15 residues. The CDR3 here is CASSARTGSCNEQFF. The CDR3 DNA reads TGTGCCAGCAGTGCCCGGACAGGTTCCTGCAATGAGCAGTTCTTC.

This clone was counted a few times. A read error may account for a junction end that differs from germline. The chain joins TRBV6-5 to TRBJ1-6, with TRBD1 as a possible D gene (5 bases). This CDR3 is built from 12 residues. In germline, CDR1 is MNHEY, CDR2 SVGAGI. The CDR3 DNA reads as TGTGCCAGCAGGGGCGTTGGGGGGACGCCGCAGTTT. Its translation is CASRGVGGTPQF.

This clone has a handful of counts. V usage is TRBV19 and J usage is TRBJ2-3; 8 bases agree with TRBD2. The length of the CDR3 is 18 residues. Germline trimming cut 5 bases from V and 1 base from J; bases unmatched to any gene: 14. Germline CDR1 is LNHDA and CDR2 is SQIVND (reference sequence). The CDR3 sequence is CASSSRGGRGIGTDTQYF. The CDR3 DNA sequence: TGTGCCAGTAGTTCCCGGGGGGGGAGAGGGATAGGCACAGATACGCAGTATTTT.

The gene calls are TRBV6-5 and TRBJ2-7; maybe TRBD1 (6 bases). CDR3 length: 15 amino acids. The germline V gene has CDR1 MNHEY and CDR2 SVGAGI. V was cut by 2 bases and J by 2 bases, with 13 bases left in between. The CDR3 reads CASSYDRTETYEQYF. CDR3 DNA sequence: TGTGCCAGCAGTTACGACAGGACAGAGACCTACGAGCAGTACTTC.

The J gene is TRBJ1-1, the V gene TRBV29-1, with D uncertain. Germline CDR1 is SQVTM and CDR2 is ANQGSEA. Trimming cost V 3 bases and J 4 bases, with 9 bases left between them. The CDR3 is 12 residues long. This CDR3 is CSVDGVGTEAFF. CDR3 DNA sequence: TGCAGCGTTGACGGGGTGGGCACTGAAGCTTTCTTT.

In the case of this clone: The junction departs from the called germline gene at one end, perhaps through a read error. The chain recombines TRBV2 with TRBJ1-3; D perhaps matches TRBD1 (5 bases). Germline V gene sequence: CDR1 SNHLY, CDR2 FYNNEI. CDR3 size: 15 residues. The CDR3 DNA reads as TGTGCCAGCAGCGAAGAAGGGGCCTCTGGAAACACCATATATTTT. This sequence encodes CASSEEGASGNTIYF.

The chain couples TRBV2 to TRBJ1-6, with 10 positions matching TRBD1. The ends lost 11 bases at V and 5 bases at J; junction bases unmatched: 9. The length of the CDR3 is 15 residues. Germline V gives CDR1 SNHLY, CDR2 FYNNEI. The CDR3 reads CAGGMGQGNNSPLHF. The CDR3 nucleotides are TGTGCCGGAGGGATGGGACAGGGGAATAATTCACCCCTCCACTTT.

This clone was detected only once. For the CDR3, the DNA is TGTGCCTGGGCCGGGACAGGGGTGGGGGAGCAGTACTTC. It encodes CAWAGTGVGEQYF. This sequence joins TRBV30 and TRBJ2-7; 10 nucleotides align to TRBD1. The length of the CDR3 is 13 residues. J gave up 7 bases and V 5 bases, and 8 bases lay outside the gene matches. CDR1 GTSNPN and CDR2 SVGIG come from the germline V gene (reference sequence).

The chain employs TRBV9 and TRBJ2-5, with D perhaps matching TRBD2 (6 bases). Per germline, CDR1 SGDLS and CDR2 YYNGEE. V was pared by 5 bases and J by 1 base, with 9 bases between. The length of the CDR3 is 13 residues. CDR3 DNA: TGTGCCAGCAGTATTAGCGGCCAAGAGACCCAGTACTTC. Its protein product is CASSISGQETQYF.

The rearrangement uses TRBV7-6 and TRBJ1-5, with 7 bases fitting TRBD1. Germline V lookup: CDR1 SGHVS, CDR2 FNYEAQ. CDR3 size: 19 residues. V trimming: 2 bases; J trimming: 4 bases; junction bases outside the gene matches: 17. CDR3 coding DNA: TGTGCCAGCAGCTTAACTTTAGGGGGCAGGGGTTTTGGGAATCAGCCCCAGCATTTT. Its translation: CASSLTLGGRGFGNQPQHF.

The genes are TRBV12-5 and TRBJ2-1; 7 bases are a match to TRBD2. CDR3 size: 17 residues. After removal of 1 base from V and 2 bases from J, the junction contained 8 bases not matched to a gene. Germline V gene data show CDR1 as LGHNT and CDR2 as FRNRAP. CDR3 sequence (DNA): TGTGCTAGTGGTTTGGCAACCTCTAGCGGCCCCTACAATGAGCAGTTCTTC. Translation gives CASGLATSSGPYNEQFF.

V is TRBV25-1 and J is TRBJ2-7, with 10 bases that match TRBD1. The ends lost 4 bases at V and 6 bases at J; junction bases unmatched: 9. CDR3 length: 15 amino acids. Per germline, CDR1 MGHDK and CDR2 SYGVNS. This chain's CDR3 is CASSVLDRGIVEQYF. The DNA for the CDR3 is TGTGCCAGCAGTGTATTGGACAGGGGGATTGTCGAGCAGTACTTC.

This clone has a single count. The chain is built from TRBV13 and TRBJ2-7; 9 bases agree with TRBD1. Losses at the gene ends were 5 bases for V and 6 bases for J; bases not matched to a gene: 8. The CDR3 runs 14 residues. The germline V gene has CDR1 PRHDT and CDR2 FYEKMQ (reference sequence). The CDR3 loop reads CASSAQGALGEQYF. Written as DNA, the CDR3 is TGTGCCAGCAGCGCACAGGGGGCGTTGGGCGAGCAGTACTTC.

The chain has TRBV5-1 and TRBJ2-6; 8 bases line up with TRBD1. V dropped 1 base and J dropped 2; count of bases not matched to a gene: 5. The length of the CDR3 is 17 residues. Germline loops: CDR1 SGHRS, CDR2 YFSETQ. DNA for the CDR3: TGCGCCAGCAGCTTGATGTCAGGGGGCACTGGGGCCAACGTCCTGACTTTC. Encoded protein: CASSLMSGGTGANVLTF. The full variable domain, its missing parts supplied by reference TRBV5-1 and TRBJ2-6, is KAGVTQTPRYLIKTRGQQVTLSCSPISGHRSVSWYQQTPGQGLQFLFEYFSETQRNKGNFPGRFSGRQFSNSRSEMNVSTLELGDSALYLCASSLMSGGTGANVLTFGAGSRLTVL.

The CDR3: CASSHRDSLWGYTF. The CDR3 DNA reads as TGTGCCAGCAGTCACCGGGACAGCCTTTGGGGCTACACCTTC. The chain links TRBV5-4 to TRBJ1-2; 7 bases line up with TRBD1. V was pared by 5 bases and J by 8 bases, with 12 bases of the junction left unmatched. Germline assignment: CDR1 SGHNT and CDR2 YYREEE (reference sequence). CDR3 length equals 14 residues.

This chain uses TRBV5-6 with TRBJ2-1, with a tentative D call TRBD2 (6 bases). V gave up 1 base and J gave up 4 bases, with 12 bases separating them. The CDR3 is 15 amino acids. Looked up from germline, CDR1 is SGHDT and CDR2 is YYEEEE. CDR3 DNA sequence: TGTGCCAGCAGCTTGTACGGGAGCGGGTACAATGAGCAGTTCTTC. Its protein is CASSLYGSGYNEQFF.